Below are 15 T cell receptor beta chains sequenced from a single sample in a study of T cell repertoires in cytomegalovirus infection. MiXCR, applied by TCRdb to the reads, yields one record per CDR3 protein. The sample shows approximately 750,000 distinct CDR3 sequences, roughly 35% of them seen only once. What was sequenced was PBMCs. The origin of the receptors is a human donor in good health (CMV status not recorded). Some clones in this sample may be carry-over from other donors' samples.

The chain employs TRBV20-1 and TRBJ1-6; no clear D. V dropped 6 bases and J dropped 0 bases, with 12 bases sitting between them. The germline V gene has CDR1 DFQATT and CDR2 SNEGSKA (reference sequence). This CDR3 is 15 amino acids long. The CDR3 bases are TGCAGTGCCCCTGACGCGAGCTCCTATAATTCACCCCTCCACTTT. Translation gives CSAPDASSYNSPLHF.

Points on this clonotype: Germline and junction disagree at one end, which may indicate a read error. This chain links TRBV9 with TRBJ1-1, with D possibly being TRBD1 (6 bases). This CDR3 has 17 amino acids. Germline CDR1 and CDR2: SGDLS and YYNGEE. The CDR3 DNA is TGTGCCAGCAGCGTAGTCCCGAAATTAGACAGGTCACCTGATGCTTTCTTT. Residues: CASSVVPKLDRSPDAFF.

This chain joins TRBV2 and TRBJ2-3; the D is unclear. Germline CDR1 SNHLY, CDR2 FYNNEI. Trimming took off 11 bases at V and 6 bases at J, with 9 bases between the two ends. The CDR3 runs to 10 residues. The CDR3 DNA reads as TGTGCCGTTCGGGCGGATACGCAGTATTTT. This codes for CAVRADTQYF.

The rearrangement joins TRBV10-3 to TRBJ2-2; D call uncertain. The V gene's germline CDR1 is ENHRY and CDR2 SYGVKD. Trimming pared 4 bases from V and 0 bases from J, leaving 12 bases between. This CDR3 region has 16 residues. The CDR3 region is CAISASTGSNTGELFF. Here the CDR3 DNA reads TGTGCCATCAGTGCATCGACGGGCTCGAACACCGGGGAGCTGTTTTTT.

This clonotype was observed a few times. J is TRBJ2-1 and V is TRBV19; 7 bases agree with TRBD1. The CDR3 length is 16 residues. In germline, CDR1 is LNHDA, CDR2 SQIVND (reference sequence). V was pared by 8 bases and J by 9 bases, with 19 bases of the junction left unmatched. CDR3 sequence: CASSADRARYASEQFF. DNA for the CDR3: TGTGCCAGTTCAGCTGACAGGGCGAGGTATGCCAGTGAGCAGTTCTTC.

This clonotype was seen repeatedly, ten times or more. The J gene is TRBJ1-1, the V gene TRBV7-6, with a possible D match to TRBD1 (5 bases). The CDR3 consists of 15 residues. V dropped 5 bases and J dropped 0 bases, with 13 bases sitting between them. Germline V CDR1 and CDR2: SGHVS, FNYEAQ. This chain's CDR3 is CASSPWEGVNTEAFF. DNA for the CDR3: TGTGCCAGCAGCCCCTGGGAAGGGGTGAACACTGAAGCTTTCTTT.

The table lists this clonotype with many counts. This chain links TRBV10-3 with TRBJ2-7; D might be TRBD1 (6 bases). Germline V gene sequence: CDR1 ENHRY, CDR2 SYGVKD. This CDR3 region has 16 residues. V shed 0 bases and J shed 2 bases, with 14 bases lying between them. The chain's CDR3 is CAISESRDRRAYEQYF. The DNA for the CDR3 is TGTGCCATCAGTGAGTCACGTGACAGGAGAGCCTACGAGCAGTACTTC.

V gene TRBV15 combines with J gene TRBJ1-5; 8 positions match TRBD1. Germline V CDR1 and CDR2: LNHNV, YYDKDF (reference sequence). CDR3 length equals 13 residues. The junction had 4 bases not matched to a gene; V was cut back by 11 bases and J by 1 base. Written as DNA, the CDR3 is TGTGCCGCGGGGGACAGGAGCAATCAGCCCCAGCATTTT. Translated, it gives CAAGDRSNQPQHF.

The chain couples TRBV2 to TRBJ1-2; a weak D match, TRBD1 (5 bases). CDR1 and CDR2 (germline): SNHLY, FYNNEI. Trimming took 4 bases from V and 4 from J, leaving 16 bases between them. This CDR3 spans 15 amino acids. Here the CDR3 reads CASSAGGGVSYGYTF. The CDR3, as DNA: TGTGCCAGCAGTGCGGGGGGAGGGGTGAGCTATGGCTACACCTTC.

The V gene is TRBV7-9, the J gene TRBJ2-6; no clear D gene. The CDR3 totals 17 residues. Germline loops: CDR1 SEHNR, CDR2 FQNEAQ (reference sequence). Trimming took 1 base from V and 1 from J, leaving 11 bases between them. DNA of the CDR3: TGTGCCAGCAGCTTAGTCGGTTCCCTATCTGGGGCCAACGTCCTGACTTTC. Protein sequence: CASSLVGSLSGANVLTF.

V usage is TRBV7-9 and J usage is TRBJ1-6, with unresolved D. This CDR3 has 13 amino acids. In germline, CDR1 is SEHNR, CDR2 FQNEAQ (reference sequence). With 5 bases removed from V and 9 bases from J, the gap between germline ends came to 11 bases. The CDR3 DNA sequence: TGTGCCAGCAGCCTGCCGGGTAGTTCACCCCTCCACTTT. Its translation: CASSLPGSSPLHF. Looking up the rest from reference TRBV7-9 and TRBJ1-6 gives the full variable domain: DTGVSQNPRHKITKRGQNVTFRCDPISEHNRLYWYRQTLGQGPEFLTYFQNEAQLEKSRLLSDRFSAERPKGSFSTLEIQRTEQGDSAMYLCASSLPGSSPLHFGNGTRLTVT.

This clonotype was observed a few times. V gene TRBV28 combines with J gene TRBJ1-5; D unresolved. Per germline, CDR1 MDHEN and CDR2 SYDVKM. The CDR3 length is 16 residues. Trimming cost V 6 bases and J 4 bases, with 19 bases left between them. CDR3 sequence: CASRTPQPLGNQPQHF. The CDR3 DNA sequence: TGTGCCAGCAGAACACCCCAGCCGTTAGGAAATCAGCCCCAGCATTTT.

In this sample, this clonotype turned up a few times. The chain carries TRBV7-8 and TRBJ1-2; 8 bases match TRBD1. This CDR3 has 14 residues. CDR1 SGHVS and CDR2 FQNEAQ come from the germline V gene. V lost 3 bases, J lost 7 bases, and 7 bases stayed unmatched. CDR3 sequence: CASSFPQGAGGYTF. DNA for the CDR3: TGTGCCAGCAGCTTCCCGCAGGGGGCAGGTGGCTACACCTTC.

There are a few counts of this clonotype. The chain links TRBV6-5 to TRBJ1-1; tentative D call: TRBD1 (6 bases). The CDR3 is made up of 15 amino acids. Trimming left V 0 bases short and J 11 bases short, with 19 bases between. Germline V gene lookup returns CDR1 MNHEY and CDR2 SVGAGI. The CDR3 bases are TGTGCCAGCAGTTACTCTCCAGGGGCCGGGCTCGAGGCTTTCTTT. This translates into CASSYSPGAGLEAFF.

The V gene is TRBV5-4, the J gene TRBJ1-2; 7 bases map to TRBD1. Germline V gene lookup returns CDR1 SGHNT and CDR2 YYREEE (reference sequence). This CDR3 is built from 15 residues. Trimming at V came to 4 bases and at J to 2 bases, leaving 8 bases not matched to a gene. CDR3 DNA: TGTGCCAGCAGCCCAGGGGGACCGGCCAACTATGGCTACACCTTC. Amino acids: CASSPGGPANYGYTF.